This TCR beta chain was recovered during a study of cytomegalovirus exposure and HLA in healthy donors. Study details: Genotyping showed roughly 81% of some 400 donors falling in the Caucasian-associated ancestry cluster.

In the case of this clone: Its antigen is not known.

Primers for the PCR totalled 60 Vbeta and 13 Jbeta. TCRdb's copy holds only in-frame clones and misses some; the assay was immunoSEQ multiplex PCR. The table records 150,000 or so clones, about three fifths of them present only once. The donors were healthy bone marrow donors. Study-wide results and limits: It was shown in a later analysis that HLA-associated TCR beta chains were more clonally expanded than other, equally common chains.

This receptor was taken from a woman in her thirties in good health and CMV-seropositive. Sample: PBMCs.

CDR3 amino acids: CASRATGLGYGYTF. In DNA form, the CDR3 reads TGTGCCAGCAGGGCCACAGGGCTGGGCTATGGCTACACCTTC. The chain combines TRBV2 with TRBJ1-2, with TRBD1 as a possible D gene (6 bases). Germline V CDR1 and CDR2: SNHLY, FYNNEI. The V and J ends lost 6 bases and 4 bases respectively, with 15 bases between them. The CDR3 contains 14 residues.